A single sample gave rise to the 28 T cell receptor beta chains below, sequenced in a study of shared clonotypes between healthy human individuals (dated by TCRdb to the early 2020s). CD8 naive samples were CD45RO-negative cells positively selected for CCR7, giving a CD45RA+CCR7+ population that excluded TemRA cells. The receptor library was made with the immunoSEQ multiplex PCR assay. TCRdb retrieved this table from immuneACCESS and kept in-frame rearrangements only. Not all clones are present; in checked studies, unresolved V genes account for under half, and no reason is known for the remainder. The sample table holds some 2 million clones, of which about 95% were seen once. 0.9% to 1.5% of the sample is taken by the ten largest. The sample consisted of naive CD8+ T cells sorted from blood. The sample's cell subset or site label, decoded: CD45RA+CCR7+. The receptors derive from a man aged 18 to 30 in good health.

V is TRBV13 and J is TRBJ1-1; D possibly corresponds to TRBD1 (5 bases). This CDR3 has 13 residues. V dropped 3 bases and J dropped 5 bases, with 10 bases sitting between them. The germline gives CDR1 PRHDT, CDR2 FYEKMQ (reference sequence). The CDR3 DNA is TGTGCCAGCAGCTTGTCGGGGGAAACTGAAGCTTTCTTT. Protein: CASSLSGETEAFF. Filled out from reference TRBV13 and TRBJ1-1, the complete variable domain reads AAGVIQSPRHLIKEKRETATLKCYPIPRHDTVYWYQQGPGQDPQFLISFYEKMQSDKGSIPDRFSAQQFSDYHSELNMSSLELGDSALYFCASSLSGETEAFFGQGTRLTVV.

This rearrangement joins TRBV7-8 to TRBJ2-5, with TRBD2 matching over 11 bases. The V and J ends lost 1 base and 4 bases, in that order; junction bases with no gene match: 5. There are 16 residues in the CDR3. Germline lookup yields CDR1 SGHVS and CDR2 FQNEAQ. CDR3 in DNA: TGTGCCAGCAGCTTAGGACTAGCGGGAAACAGAGAGACCCAGTACTTC. This codes for CASSLGLAGNRETQYF.

The rearrangement links TRBV19 to TRBJ2-7; D unclear. Germline V gene sequence: CDR1 LNHDA, CDR2 SQIVND (reference sequence). V gave up 3 bases and J gave up 2 bases, with 11 bases separating them. This CDR3 contains 14 residues. CDR3 in amino acids: CASSIDGTTYEQYF. For the CDR3, the DNA is TGTGCCAGTAGTATTGACGGCACCACCTACGAGCAGTACTTC.

As for this clone: A much larger clone is a single base away; this may be a read error. Other DNA sequences in this specimen translate into the identical CDR3. The rearrangement joins TRBV10-2 to TRBJ2-7, with D unresolved. Germline CDR1 WSHSY, CDR2 SAAADI. This CDR3 has 11 residues. V lost 0 bases and J lost 4, with 1 base in between. This CDR3 reads CASSESYEQYF. The CDR3 DNA sequence: TGCGCCAGCAGTGAGTCTTACGAGCAGTACTTC.

The chain carries TRBV19 and TRBJ2-7; the D gene is possibly TRBD1 (5 bases). The CDR3 is made up of 15 amino acids. Germline CDR1 reads LNHDA; CDR2 reads SQIVND (reference sequence). Trimming took 3 bases from V and 3 from J, leaving 15 bases between them. The CDR3 nucleotides are TGTGCCAGTAGTATCTGGCAGGGCGCTAGCTACGAGCAGTACTTC. It codes for CASSIWQGASYEQYF.

J is TRBJ1-1 and V is TRBV30, with D uncertain. V lost 0 bases and J 0 bases, leaving 14 bases between the germline ends. There are 16 residues in the CDR3. Germline values: CDR1 GTSNPN, CDR2 SVGIG (reference sequence). CDR3 region: CAWSVSQLVMNTEAFF. For the CDR3, the DNA is TGTGCCTGGAGTGTAAGCCAGCTAGTCATGAACACTGAAGCTTTCTTT. Looking up the rest from reference TRBV30 and TRBJ1-1 gives the full variable domain: SQTIHQWPATLVQPVGSPLSLECTVEGTSNPNLYWYRQAAGRGLQLLFYSVGIGQISSEVPQNLSASRPQDRQFILSSKKLLLSDSGFYLCAWSVSQLVMNTEAFFGQGTRLTVV.

The V call is TRBV5-6, the J call TRBJ2-5; TRBD1 is a possible D gene (5 bases). Per germline, CDR1 SGHDT and CDR2 YYEEEE. V shed 5 bases and J shed 1 base, with 15 bases lying between them. The CDR3 consists of 15 residues. The CDR3 DNA is TGTGCCAGCAGGCGTCAGGGCCTACTCCAAGAGACCCAGTACTTC. This sequence encodes CASRRQGLLQETQYF.

The CDR3: CASSLDFGQGRDEQFF. CDR3 in DNA: TGTGCCAGCAGCTTAGACTTCGGACAGGGGAGGGATGAGCAGTTCTTC. The V call is TRBV11-3, the J call TRBJ2-1, with 9 bases matching TRBD1. J lost 8 bases, V lost 0 bases, and 8 bases had no gene match. The CDR3 runs 16 residues. In germline, CDR1 is SGHNT, CDR2 YENEEA.

This sequence joins TRBV7-9 and TRBJ2-5; 8 bases map to TRBD1. J was trimmed by 0 bases and V by 6 bases; bases with no gene match: 6. The CDR3 has 15 amino acids. The germline V gene encodes CDR1 SEHNR and CDR2 FQNEAQ (reference sequence). The CDR3 DNA follows: TGTGCCAGCAGGGGAAAACAGGGGGACCAAGAGACCCAGTACTTC. Translation gives CASRGKQGDQETQYF.

The gene calls are TRBV6-5 and TRBJ1-1; D gene uncertain. Germline values: CDR1 MNHEY, CDR2 SVGAGI. V was cut by 0 bases and J by 7 bases, with 12 bases left in between. CDR3 length: 14 amino acids. The CDR3 sequence is CASSYSDPPHEAFF. The CDR3 bases are TGTGCCAGCAGTTACTCAGACCCTCCACATGAAGCTTTCTTT.

With respect to this clone: Other DNA sequences from this sample encode an identical CDR3 as well. The V gene is TRBV11-2, the J gene TRBJ2-7, with a weak D call TRBD1 (5 bases). Germline assignment: CDR1 SGHAT and CDR2 FQNNGV. The CDR3 has 12 residues. V was clipped by 4 bases and J by 4 bases, with 8 bases between them. CDR3 region: CASSSTGYEQYF. Here the CDR3 DNA reads TGTGCCAGCAGCTCCACAGGTTACGAGCAGTACTTC.

The gene calls are TRBV4-1 and TRBJ2-7; D is undetermined. Germline V gene data show CDR1 as MGHRA and CDR2 as YSYEKL. The V end was cut by 2 bases, the J end by 1 base, with 12 bases between. This CDR3 comprises 15 residues. CDR3 nucleotides: TGCGCCAGCAGCCAAAAGGACGGTGATTCCTACGAGCAGTACTTC. Encoded protein: CASSQKDGDSYEQYF.

This chain uses TRBV6-5 with TRBJ1-1; D gene unclear. Per the germline V gene, CDR1 is MNHEY and CDR2 is SVGAGI. This CDR3 comprises 14 residues. Trimming took 6 bases from V and 1 from J, leaving 12 bases between them. The CDR3 is CASRGLLQNTEAFF. DNA for the CDR3: TGTGCCAGCAGAGGACTCCTGCAGAACACTGAAGCTTTCTTT.

J is TRBJ2-3 and V is TRBV6-6; TRBD1 is a possible D gene (5 bases). The CDR3 length is 14 residues. Germline CDR1 and CDR2: MNHNY and SVGAGI (reference sequence). Trimming took off 6 bases at V and 0 bases at J, with 10 bases between the two ends. The CDR3: CASRDSFSTDTQYF. CDR3 in DNA: TGTGCCAGCAGAGACAGCTTTAGCACAGATACGCAGTATTTT.

The chain recombines TRBV9 with TRBJ1-4; no clear D gene. V was shortened by 3 bases and J by 4 bases, with 10 bases between the two germline ends. The CDR3 length is 14 residues. The germline CDR1 and CDR2 sequences are SGDLS and YYNGEE. The CDR3 loop is CASSAHDLNEKLFF. CDR3 in DNA: TGTGCCAGCAGCGCGCACGACCTTAATGAAAAACTGTTTTTT. Variable domain in full (rest from reference TRBV9 and TRBJ1-4): DSGVTQTPKHLITATGQRVTLRCSPRSGDLSVYWYQQSLDQGLQFLIQYYNGEERAKGNILERFSAQQFPDLHSELNLSSLELGDSALYFCASSAHDLNEKLFFGSGTQLSVL.

V gene TRBV21-1 combines with J gene TRBJ1-1; the table gives TRBD1 as D, unverified against the DNA. TRBV21-1 is an annotated pseudogene. The CDR3 covers 12 residues. CDR3 sequence reads: CASSERTAEAFF. As DNA, the CDR3 is TGTGCCAGCTCGGAACGGACAGCAGAAGCTTTCTTT.

V is TRBV6-5 and J is TRBJ2-3, with 10 positions matching TRBD2. Trimming removed 5 bases from V and 4 bases from J; junction bases left unmatched: 6. Germline V gives CDR1 MNHEY, CDR2 SVGAGI. CDR3 length equals 15 residues. Written as DNA, the CDR3 is TGTGCCAGCAGTCCTAGCGGGAGTGGTGCAGATACGCAGTATTTT. Protein: CASSPSGSGADTQYF.

The chain employs TRBV18 and TRBJ2-7; 8 bases line up with TRBD1. The CDR3 is 16 residues long. Per the germline V gene, CDR1 is KGHSH and CDR2 is LQKENI. Trimming removed 2 bases from V and 4 bases from J; junction bases left unmatched: 10. CDR3: CASSPELETGVYEQYF. The CDR3 nucleotides are TGTGCCAGCTCACCAGAGCTCGAGACAGGGGTTTACGAGCAGTACTTC.

The chain uses TRBV10-3 and TRBJ2-1; the D gene is possibly TRBD2 (6 bases). V was clipped by 10 bases and J by 10 bases, with 17 bases between them. Germline lookup yields CDR1 ENHRY and CDR2 SYGVKD. This CDR3 comprises 12 residues. In DNA, the CDR3 is TGTGCCACAGAACCCGGAGGAGGGGAGCAGTTCTTC. As protein: CATEPGGGEQFF.

The chain couples TRBV19 to TRBJ2-1, with no clear D. Germline CDR1 LNHDA, CDR2 SQIVND (reference sequence). V shed 4 bases and J shed 1 base, with 11 bases lying between them. This CDR3 comprises 15 residues. CDR3 residues: CASSTSGLSYNEQFF. CDR3 sequence (DNA): TGTGCCAGTAGTACCTCAGGCTTATCCTACAATGAGCAGTTCTTC.

A note on this clone: At the DNA level, this CDR3 is encoded by other sequences in the same sample as well. V gene TRBV13 combines with J gene TRBJ1-4, with D possibly matching TRBD1 (5 bases). The length of the CDR3 is 13 residues. CDR1 PRHDT and CDR2 FYEKMQ come from the germline V gene (reference sequence). Trimming pared 6 bases from V and 5 bases from J, leaving 10 bases between. This CDR3 reads CASSLEGNEKLFF. In DNA, the CDR3 is TGTGCCAGCAGTCTTGAGGGGAATGAAAAACTGTTTTTT.

The chain joins TRBV27 to TRBJ1-5; TRBD1 is a possible D gene (6 bases). This CDR3 is 16 amino acids long. Germline V CDR1 and CDR2: MNHEY, SMNVEV (reference sequence). V lost 3 bases to trimming and J lost 4 bases, with 16 bases between them. CDR3 nucleotides: TGTGCCAGCAGTTTGTCGCCTACAGGGTCAAATCAGCCCCAGCATTTT. This gives the protein CASSLSPTGSNQPQHF.

This chain connects TRBV5-4 to TRBJ1-1, with D possibly TRBD1 on 6 matching bases. Germline V gene lookup returns CDR1 SGHNT and CDR2 YYREEE (reference sequence). CDR3 length: 17 amino acids. V shed 1 base and J shed 3 bases, with 19 bases lying between them. The DNA for the CDR3 is TGTGCCAGCAGCTTGTTTATCGAACAGGGCTTAGACACTGAAGCTTTCTTT. It specifies CASSLFIEQGLDTEAFF.

This chain joins TRBV2 and TRBJ2-2; 7 bases agree with TRBD2. The CDR3 contains 15 residues. Germline CDR1 is SNHLY and CDR2 is FYNNEI. The ends lost 11 bases at V and 2 bases at J; junction bases unmatched: 11. DNA for the CDR3: TGTGCCCAACAAGGGCTAGCGGCAAACACCGGGGAGCTGTTTTTT. Its translation: CAQQGLAANTGELFF.

Details on this clone: The same CDR3 arises from other DNA sequences in this sample as well. The V and J genes are TRBV27 and TRBJ1-5; 10 bases match TRBD1. The CDR3 covers 14 residues. Germline values: CDR1 MNHEY, CDR2 SMNVEV (reference sequence). The V segment lost 6 bases and the J segment 2 bases; nucleotides outside the gene matches: 1. CDR3 bases: TGTGCCAGCAGGACAGGGGGCGGCAATCAGCCCCAGCATTTT. This gives the protein CASRTGGGNQPQHF.

The genes are TRBV25-1 and TRBJ2-3; maybe TRBD2 (5 bases). Germline values: CDR1 MGHDK, CDR2 SYGVNS. This CDR3 has 15 amino acids. V was shortened by 1 base and J by 4 bases, with 12 bases between the two germline ends. The CDR3 DNA sequence: TGTGCCAGCAGTGAATTGGTGACTACTCCAGATACGCAGTATTTT. It translates to CASSELVTTPDTQYF.

The rearrangement uses TRBV5-4 and TRBJ2-3; D ambiguous. The V end lost 0 bases, the J end lost 4 bases, and 12 bases lay between the germline ends. The CDR3 loop spans 15 amino acids. The germline CDR1 and CDR2 sequences are SGHNT and YYREEE (reference sequence). The CDR3 DNA reads as TGTGCCAGCAGCTTGGGAACTGAATTCCCAGATACGCAGTATTTT. It is translated as CASSLGTEFPDTQYF. The whole variable domain, remainder taken from reference TRBV5-4 and TRBJ2-3, is ETGVTQSPTHLIKTRGQQVTLRCSSQSGHNTVSWYQQALGQGPQFIFQYYREEENGRGNFPPRFSGLQFPNYSSELNVNALELDDSALYLCASSLGTEFPDTQYFGPGTRLTVL.

The chain combines TRBV27 with TRBJ2-5; the D gene could be TRBD1 or TRBD2 (6 bases each). With 6 bases removed from V and 5 bases from J, the gap between germline ends came to 16 bases. CDR1 and CDR2 from the germline V gene are MNHEY and SMNVEV (reference sequence). The CDR3 contains 14 residues. The CDR3 reads CASSPTGARETQYF. CDR3 nucleotide sequence: TGTGCCAGCAGCCCCACGGGGGCAAGGGAGACCCAGTACTTC.